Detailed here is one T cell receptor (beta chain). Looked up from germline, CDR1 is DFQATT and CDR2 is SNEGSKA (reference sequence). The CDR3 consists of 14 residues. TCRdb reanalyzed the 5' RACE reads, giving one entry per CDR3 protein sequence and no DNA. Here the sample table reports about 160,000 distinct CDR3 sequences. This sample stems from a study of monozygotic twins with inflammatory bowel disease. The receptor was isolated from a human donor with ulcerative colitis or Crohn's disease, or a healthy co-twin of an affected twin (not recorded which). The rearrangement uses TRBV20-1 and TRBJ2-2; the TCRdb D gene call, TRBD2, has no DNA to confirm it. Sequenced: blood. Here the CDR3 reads CSARASGKAGELFF.